This TCR beta chain is from a study of a mutant IDH1 vaccine in newly diagnosed glioma. The overall study: Patients began vaccination 4-6 weeks after radiotherapy alone, or with temozolomide cycles.

As concerns this clone: As yet, its antigen is unknown.

Clones were read by immunoSEQ multiplex PCR, and TCRdb kept only the in-frame ones, dropping some. This sample carries 30,000 to 40,000 clones, roughly 80% of them seen once, and the ten largest clones take 9% to 14%. Time point indicated: week 5, during vaccination. Doses of 300 ug of mutant IDH1 20-mer peptide were given with topical imiquimod. Per the germline V gene, CDR1 is KGHSH and CDR2 is LQKENI. This CDR3 has 12 residues. Deletions cut 2 bases from V and 6 bases from J, with 6 bases between. This chain joins TRBV18 and TRBJ2-3; D is unclear. This TCR was sampled from a man between 45 and 60 years old with glioma. The sequences come from PBMCs, collected from a glioma patient whose treatment included an IDH1 peptide vaccine. CDR3 in amino acids: CASSPGSDTQYF. CDR3 nucleotides: TGTGCCAGCTCACCAGGGTCGGATACGCAGTATTTT.